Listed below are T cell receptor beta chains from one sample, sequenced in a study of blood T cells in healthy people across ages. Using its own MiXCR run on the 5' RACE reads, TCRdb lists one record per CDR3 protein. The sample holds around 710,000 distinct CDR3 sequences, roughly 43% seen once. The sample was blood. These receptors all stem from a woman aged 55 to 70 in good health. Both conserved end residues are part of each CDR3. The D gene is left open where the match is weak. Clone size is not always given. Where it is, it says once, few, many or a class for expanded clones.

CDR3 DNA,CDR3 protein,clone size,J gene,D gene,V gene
TGTGCCACCAGGGACAGGGGGGGTTCACGGCGGACCCAGTACTTC,CATRDRGGSRRTQYF,-,TRBJ2-5,TRBD1,TRBV3-1
TGTGCCATCAGTGAGCCCGAACCGAAACTAGCGGAGAGCACAGATACGCAGTATTTT,CAISEPEPKLAESTDTQYF,-,TRBJ2-3,TRBD2,TRBV10-3
TGTGCCAGCAGCCAATATCGGACAGGGGATTCACCCCTCCACTTT,CASSQYRTGDSPLHF,few,TRBJ1-6,TRBD1,TRBV4-2
TGCGCCAGCAGCCCGACTAGCGGGGGCCTCCGCACAGATACGCAGTATTTT,CASSPTSGGLRTDTQYF,few,TRBJ2-3,TRBD2,TRBV5-1
TGCAGTGCGAAGCGAGAGGGATTTTCCTACGAGCAGTACTTC,CSAKREGFSYEQYF,few,TRBJ2-7,-,TRBV20-1
TGTGCCAGCAGATTGACTAACTCGAACACTGAAGCTTTCTTT,CASRLTNSNTEAFF,-,TRBJ1-1,-,TRBV7-9
TGTGCCAGCAGCTTAGGGGGGGCGGATGAGCAGTACTTC,CASSLGGADEQYF,once,TRBJ2-5,-,TRBV11-2
TGTGCCAGCAGTTCCGTCGGGGGAGGGACCTACGAGCAGTACTTC,CASSSVGGGTYEQYF,-,TRBJ2-7,TRBD2,TRBV6-6
TGTGCCAGCAGCTTCACAGGGGGGGTAGATACGCAGTATTTT,CASSFTGGVDTQYF,-,TRBJ2-3,-,TRBV11-2
TGTGCCAGCAGCTTTCTAGCGGGAGCAGATACGCAGTATTTT,CASSFLAGADTQYF,-,TRBJ2-3,TRBD2,TRBV5-6
TGTGCCAGCAACCCCACAGGGAGAAGTTACAATGAGCAGTTCTTC,CASNPTGRSYNEQFF,few,TRBJ2-1,-,TRBV14
TGTGCCAGCAGCCCCGAGGGGGGCTCAGACTCCTACGAGCAGTACTTC,CASSPEGGSDSYEQYF,few,TRBJ2-7,-,TRBV9
TGTGCCAGCAGCTTAGACCCGAGCAGGGGGCATAGCAATCAGCCCCAGCATTTT,CASSLDPSRGHSNQPQHF,few,TRBJ1-5,TRBD1,TRBV7-6
TGTGCCAGCAGTTACGACGAGACTAGCGCCTACGAGCAGTACTTC,CASSYDETSAYEQYF,few,TRBJ2-7,TRBD2,TRBV6-6
TGTGCCACCAAGGAGGGACACAATGAGCAGTTCTTC,CATKEGHNEQFF,-,TRBJ2-1,-,TRBV12-3/TRBV12-4
TGCAGTGCTCCTGGACTAGCGGGAGCCCGGGTTGGGAATGAGCAGTTCTTC,CSAPGLAGARVGNEQFF,-,TRBJ2-1,TRBD2,TRBV20-1
TGTGCCAGCAGTTACGCACTACTCGGAGGGTTGGGCACTGAAGCTTTCTTT,CASSYALLGGLGTEAFF,-,TRBJ1-1,-,TRBV6-5
TGTGCCTGGAGTGTAAACGCGCGGCGGGGTAACAATGAGCAGTACTTC,CAWSVNARRGNNEQYF,-,TRBJ2-5,-,TRBV30
TGTGCCATCAGGACTAGCGGGGCAGATACGCAGTATTTT,CAIRTSGADTQYF,-,TRBJ2-3,TRBD2,TRBV10-3
TGCAGCGGGAACCAGGGGTTTGGGGTGGGCACTGAAGCTTTCTTT,CSGNQGFGVGTEAFF,-,TRBJ1-1,-,TRBV29-1
TGCGCCAGCAGCTTCGAGACAGGTCCCTACGAGCAGTACTTC,CASSFETGPYEQYF,-,TRBJ2-7,-,TRBV5-1
TGTGCCAGCAGCCGAGGGGCGGCTGGCTACACCTTC,CASSRGAAGYTF,-,TRBJ1-2,-,TRBV12-3/TRBV12-4
TGTGCCAGCAGCTTAGAGGGGGCGACGAACACCGGGGAGCTGTTTTTT,CASSLEGATNTGELFF,-,TRBJ2-2,TRBD1,TRBV7-2
TGTGCCACCAGCAGAGTGGCTAGCGGGAGGTCCTACAATGAGCAGTACTTC,CATSRVASGRSYNEQYF,-,TRBJ2-7,TRBD2,TRBV15
TGTGCCGCCTCTCTAACTAGCGGGAGGGCCGGTGAGCAGTTCTTC,CAASLTSGRAGEQFF,few,TRBJ2-1,TRBD2,TRBV7-8
TGCAGTGCTAGACTTGACAGGGGTCATTCACCCCTCCACTTT,CSARLDRGHSPLHF,-,TRBJ1-6,TRBD1,TRBV20-1
TGTGCCAGCAGCTTTAGGACAGACACGAACACCGGGGAGCTGTTTTTT,CASSFRTDTNTGELFF,-,TRBJ2-2,-,TRBV11-2
TGTGCCAGCAGTTACTGGGGGGGGGTAGCGGCATCCTACGAGCAGTACTTC,CASSYWGGVAASYEQYF,once,TRBJ2-7,TRBD2,TRBV6-2/TRBV6-3
TGTGCCAGCAGCCGCTATGGTGGTACTGAAGCTTTCTTT,CASSRYGGTEAFF,-,TRBJ1-1,-,TRBV14
TGCGGAGCCGGGACAGGAGTTAACACTGAAGCTTTCTTT,CGAGTGVNTEAFF,-,TRBJ1-1,TRBD1,TRBV20-1
TGTGCCAGCAGTTTATCGACCATCTACAATGAGCAGTTCTTC,CASSLSTIYNEQFF,-,TRBJ2-1,-,TRBV27
TGTGCCACCAGCTCGCTGACAGGGGGCTGGGAGACCCAGTACTTC,CATSSLTGGWETQYF,few,TRBJ2-5,TRBD1,TRBV15
TGTGCCAGCAGCCAAGTTAAGTCGAGGGGCTACACCTTC,CASSQVKSRGYTF,-,TRBJ1-2,-,TRBV3-1
TGCAGTGCCAAAGGGACTAGCGGGAGGCCGGGGGAGACCCAGTACTTC,CSAKGTSGRPGETQYF,-,TRBJ2-5,TRBD2,TRBV20-1
TGTGCCAGCAGCCAAAAGCAGACTAGCTACAATGAGCAGTACTTC,CASSQKQTSYNEQYF,few,TRBJ2-7,TRBD2,TRBV14
TGTGCCAGTAGTACGACGTGGGATCAAAAGGAGCAGTACTTC,CASSTTWDQKEQYF,few,TRBJ2-5,-,TRBV19
TGTGCCAGCAGCGTGTACGGGACAGGGGCTAATGAAAAACTGTTTTTT,CASSVYGTGANEKLFF,many,TRBJ1-4,TRBD1,TRBV9
TGTGCCAGCAGCATTCCTAGCACAGATACGCAGTATTTT,CASSIPSTDTQYF,-,TRBJ2-3,-,TRBV7-3
TGTGCCAGCAGTGGATCGATGACAGCAACTAATGAAAAACTGTTTTTT,CASSGSMTATNEKLFF,-,TRBJ1-4,-,TRBV25-1
TGCAGCGTTGAAACAGGGGGCGGCGACGAGCAGTACTTC,CSVETGGGDEQYF,few,TRBJ2-7,TRBD1,TRBV29-1
TGTGCCAGCAGCAAAGCCGGCCTAGCGGGAATTTATGAGCAGTTCTTC,CASSKAGLAGIYEQFF,few,TRBJ2-1,-,TRBV21-1
TGTGCCAGCAGTTTACCGCCTAGCGGTGAATACGAGCAGTACTTC,CASSLPPSGEYEQYF,-,TRBJ2-7,TRBD2,TRBV28
TGTGCCACCAGTGATGGGGGGGGGGCCTACAGTGAGCAGTTCTTC,CATSDGGGAYSEQFF,-,TRBJ2-1,-,TRBV24-1
TGTGCCAGCAGCTACGCAGGAGTTTCAGCCTACGAGCAGTACTTC,CASSYAGVSAYEQYF,once,TRBJ2-7,-,TRBV6-5
TGTGCCAGCAGCGTACTACTAACGGGGGGCAGAAATGAGCAGTTCTTC,CASSVLLTGGRNEQFF,-,TRBJ2-1,-,TRBV9